Presented here are 21 T cell receptor beta chains from one specimen sequenced in a study of T cells in Graves' hyperthyroidism and ophthalmopathy (dated by TCRdb to the late 2010s). Library construction relied on multiplex PCR. Instrument used: Illumina HiSeq 2000. Amplification of TCR beta CDR3 regions was carried out from RNA transcripts. The TCR CDR3 was subjected to a first round of RT-PCR using the HTBI primer set and the Qiagen OneStep RT-PCR kit. TCRdb itself trimmed the public reads at Q25 with fastp, ran MiXCR and retained productive beta chains. For every CDR3 protein sequence, its rows merge into one entry that carries the most common genes and DNA. The sample table holds some 690,000 distinct CDR3 sequences, of which 15% to 20% were seen once. In total, the top ten clones hold around 16% of the sample. The source material was blood. These receptors were collected from a man in his fifties or sixties with Graves' hyperthyroidism.

This clonotype was recorded a few times. The chain links TRBV20-1 to TRBJ2-3; a weak D match, TRBD1 (5 bases). Per germline, CDR1 DFQATT and CDR2 SNEGSKA (reference sequence). V was pared by 3 bases and J by 0 bases, with 13 bases between. This CDR3 is 15 amino acids long. The CDR3 protein is CSARSSGASTDTQYF. The CDR3 DNA follows: TGCAGTGCTAGGTCCTCTGGGGCGAGCACAGATACGCAGTATTTT.

The chain recombines TRBV9 with TRBJ2-1, with 12 bases fitting TRBD2. This CDR3 spans 17 amino acids. Germline V gene data show CDR1 as SGDLS and CDR2 as YYNGEE. Losses at the gene ends were 0 bases for V and 5 bases for J; bases not matched to a gene: 6. CDR3 loop: CASSVEGLAGPHNEQFF. CDR3 DNA: TGTGCCAGCAGCGTAGAAGGACTAGCGGGGCCCCACAATGAGCAGTTCTTC.

This clonotype was seen only a few times. The chain recombines TRBV14 with TRBJ2-1; the D is unclear. CDR3 size: 17 residues. V lost 1 base and J lost 4, with 17 bases in between. Looked up from germline, CDR1 is SGHDN and CDR2 is FVKESK. The CDR3 DNA follows: TGTGCCAGCAGCCAAGGGACCGCGGTACACTGGTACAATGAGCAGTTCTTC. It codes for CASSQGTAVHWYNEQFF. Combining the CDR3 with reference TRBV14 and TRBJ2-1 gives the whole variable domain EAGVTQFPSHSVIEKGQTVTLRCDPISGHDNLYWYRRVMGKEIKFLLHFVKESKQDESGMPNNRFLAERTGGTYSTLKVQPAELEDSGVYFCASSQGTAVHWYNEQFFGPGTRLTVL.

The CDR3 coding sequence is TGTGCCAGCGCTACAGGGGCCCGTCTAGAGACCCAGTACTTC. It is translated as CASATGARLETQYF. This chain connects TRBV25-1 to TRBJ2-5, with 7 positions matching TRBD1. The CDR3 covers 14 residues. Germline-derived CDR1 and CDR2 are MGHDK and SYGVNS. J was trimmed by 4 bases and V by 8 bases; bases with no gene match: 10.

This chain joins TRBV28 and TRBJ2-4; D tentatively fits TRBD1 or TRBD2 (5 bases each). Germline V gene lookup returns CDR1 MDHEN and CDR2 SYDVKM. The ends were cut back, 4 bases at V and 4 bases at J, with 11 bases in the middle. The CDR3 spans 14 residues. The CDR3 is CASSWGRRKNIQYF. CDR3 in DNA: TGTGCCAGCAGTTGGGGGAGACGAAAAAACATTCAGTACTTC.

This clonotype came up many times. The J gene is TRBJ2-1, the V gene TRBV2, with D maybe TRBD2 (6 bases). Germline CDR1 is SNHLY and CDR2 is FYNNEI. V was clipped by 6 bases and J by 5 bases, with 14 bases between them. The CDR3 length is 14 residues. The CDR3 is CASRGLHINNEQFF. The CDR3 region has the DNA TGTGCCAGCAGGGGACTGCATATCAACAATGAGCAGTTCTTC.

This chain connects TRBV19 to TRBJ2-1, with 11 bases identical to TRBD2. Germline CDR1 reads LNHDA; CDR2 reads SQIVND (reference sequence). The V and J ends lost 10 bases and 4 bases, in that order; junction bases with no gene match: 9. This CDR3 spans 15 amino acids. The CDR3: CATKGLAGQYNEQFF. In DNA form, the CDR3 reads TGTGCCACTAAAGGACTAGCGGGCCAATACAATGAGCAGTTCTTC.

Ten or more counts support this clonotype. The chain recombines TRBV12-3 or TRBV12-4 with TRBJ2-2, with a weak D call TRBD2 (6 bases). With 6 bases removed from V and 3 bases from J, the gap between germline ends came to 14 bases. The CDR3 runs 15 residues. CDR3 nucleotides: TGTGCCAGCAGACGTAGCGGCCCGTACACCGGGGAGCTGTTTTTT. This codes for CASRRSGPYTGELFF.

The V and J genes are TRBV7-8 and TRBJ2-3; TRBD2 is a possible D gene (6 bases). V dropped 5 bases and J dropped 0 bases, with 15 bases sitting between them. The CDR3 sequence is 16 residues long. Per germline, CDR1 SGHVS and CDR2 FQNEAQ. CDR3 nucleotide sequence: TGTGCCAGCAGCGAGGGACTTACAATTAGCACAGATACGCAGTATTTT. As protein: CASSEGLTISTDTQYF.

The sample holds many counts of this clonotype. V and J are TRBV10-3 and TRBJ1-6; TRBD1 matches 9 bases. The length of the CDR3 is 16 residues. After removal of 3 bases from V and 7 bases from J, the junction contained 7 bases not matched to a gene. Per germline, CDR1 ENHRY and CDR2 SYGVKD. DNA of the CDR3: TGTGCCATCAGTGATGTGGGACAGGGTCGCAATTCACCCCTCCACTTT. Its translation is CAISDVGQGRNSPLHF.

The J gene is TRBJ2-7, the V gene TRBV5-6, with 10 bases fitting TRBD2. The CDR3 sequence is 15 residues long. Germline CDR1 reads SGHDT; CDR2 reads YYEEEE. V dropped 3 bases and J dropped 2; count of bases not matched to a gene: 5. CDR3 sequence (DNA): TGTGCCAGCAGCTATGGACTAGCGGTTACCTACGAGCAGTACTTC. Its protein product is CASSYGLAVTYEQYF.

Turning to this clonotype: The junction differs from germline at one of its ends, possibly a read error. This chain connects TRBV7-7 to TRBJ2-1; perhaps D is TRBD1 or TRBD2 (5 bases each). CDR3 size: 14 residues. Germline V gives CDR1 SSHAT, CDR2 FNYEAQ (reference sequence). CDR3 sequence (DNA): TGTGCTAGCAGCCCCCTAGGGACGGTCAATGAGCAGTTCTTC. As protein: CASSPLGTVNEQFF.

This clonotype came up a few times. The chain has TRBV5-1 and TRBJ2-3, with TRBD2 matching over 7 bases. This CDR3 has 15 residues. CDR1 and CDR2 from the germline V gene are SGHRS and YFSETQ. The junction had 7 bases not matched to a gene; V was cut back by 2 bases and J by 4 bases. The CDR3 reads CASSFKLAEADTQYF. The CDR3 nucleotides are TGCGCCAGCAGCTTCAAGCTAGCGGAGGCAGATACGCAGTATTTT.

This clonotype was recorded a few times. The V call is TRBV9, the J call TRBJ2-1; 10 nucleotides agree with TRBD2. Germline CDR1 and CDR2: SGDLS and YYNGEE. This CDR3 contains 15 residues. The J segment lost 3 bases and the V segment lost 3 bases, leaving 3 bases of the junction unmatched. The CDR3 sequence is CASSARTSGYNEQFF. CDR3 nucleotide sequence: TGTGCCAGCAGCGCACGGACTAGCGGCTACAATGAGCAGTTCTTC.

The rearrangement uses TRBV5-1 and TRBJ1-3; D not certain. This CDR3 has 17 amino acids. Per germline, CDR1 SGHRS and CDR2 YFSETQ. The germline V and J ends were trimmed by 0 bases and 0 bases, with 13 bases remaining between them. CDR3 amino acids: CASSLDHRQSSGNTIYF. The DNA for the CDR3 is TGCGCCAGCAGCTTGGACCACCGACAATCCTCTGGAAACACCATATATTTT.

In this sample, this clonotype turned up a few times. The chain recombines TRBV7-9 with TRBJ1-4; TRBD1 aligns across 8 bases. From germline, CDR1 is SEHNR and CDR2 FQNEAQ (reference sequence). The CDR3 has 14 residues. J lost 8 bases, V lost 8 bases, and 10 bases had no gene match. CDR3 sequence reads: CASGLQGAVEKLFF. CDR3 nucleotide sequence: TGTGCCAGCGGACTGCAGGGGGCCGTGGAAAAACTGTTTTTT.

To note about this clonotype: This sequence may be a read error, since a much larger clone differs from it by one base. This sequence joins TRBV2 and TRBJ2-1; no clear D. The germline V and J ends were trimmed by 5 bases and 0 bases, with 14 bases remaining between them. This CDR3 is built from 16 residues. CDR1 and CDR2 from the germline V gene are SNHLY and FYNNEI. This chain's CDR3 is CASSPKTTRSYNEQFF. In nucleotides, the CDR3 is TGTGCCAGCAGTCCTAAAACTACCCGCTCCTACAATGAGCAGTTCTTC.

This clonotype was counted many times. The rearrangement links TRBV25-1 to TRBJ1-1; maybe TRBD1 (5 bases). CDR3 length: 15 residues. Germline CDR1 MGHDK, CDR2 SYGVNS. The ends were cut back, 1 base at V and 7 bases at J, with 16 bases in the middle. CDR3 sequence: CASSELWQGRGEAFF. In nucleotides, the CDR3 is TGTGCCAGCAGTGAATTGTGGCAGGGAAGAGGTGAAGCTTTCTTT. The full variable domain, its missing parts supplied by reference TRBV25-1 and TRBJ1-1, is EADIYQTPRYLVIGTGKKITLECSQTMGHDKMYWYQQDPGMELHLIHYSYGVNSTEKGDLSSESTVSRIRTEHFPLTLESARPSHTSQYLCASSELWQGRGEAFFGQGTRLTVV.

This clonotype was seen at least ten times. V usage is TRBV20-1 and J usage is TRBJ2-7; the D gene is possibly TRBD1 (5 bases). This CDR3 has 17 residues. The germline CDR1 and CDR2 sequences are DFQATT and SNEGSKA (reference sequence). V lost 1 base and J lost 0, with 19 bases in between. CDR3 nucleotides: TGCAGTGCTAGAGGTAATGGGGCGGATCCTCACTCCTACGAGCAGTACTTC. Translation: CSARGNGADPHSYEQYF.

This clonotype was seen repeatedly, ten times or more. This chain connects TRBV12-3 or TRBV12-4 to TRBJ1-1; D is undetermined. CDR3 length: 11 residues. V lost 9 bases and J 4 bases, leaving 9 bases between the germline ends. CDR3 coding DNA: TGTGCCAGTGGCCGACTCACTGAAGCTTTCTTT. Its translation: CASGRLTEAFF.

This clonotype was seen many times. The V call is TRBV5-1, the J call TRBJ1-1, with D perhaps matching TRBD1 (5 bases). With 4 bases removed from V and 4 bases from J, the gap between germline ends came to 17 bases. From germline, CDR1 is SGHRS and CDR2 YFSETQ. The CDR3 loop spans 15 amino acids. CDR3 amino acids: CASSGMAPRATEAFF. Written as DNA, the CDR3 is TGCGCCAGCAGCGGCATGGCCCCCAGGGCCACTGAAGCTTTCTTT.